The T cell receptor (beta chain) under discussion was sequenced for a study of graft-versus-host responses after intestinal transplantation. Whole-study results and caveats: Peak levels of circulating GvH clones tracked with early post-transplant HvG declines.

Libraries were prepared by immunoSEQ multiplex PCR; TCRdb keeps only in-frame clonotypes and omits some of them. The sample has just over 95,000 clones, roughly 92% seen once; the top ten hold over 0.15%. Unmatched junction bases numbered 2, after V lost 1 base and J lost 2 bases. Germline V gene sequence: CDR1 GTSNPN, CDR2 SVGIG (reference sequence). There are 14 residues in the CDR3. In the case of this clone: Its antigen is not known.

The sequences come from unstimulated CD4+ T cells sorted from spleen or lymph node cells, collected before intestinal transplant. The gene calls are TRBV30 and TRBJ1-3; 7 nucleotides agree with TRBD1. The TCR sequence derives from a human donor who received an intestinal transplant. DNA for the CDR3: TGTGCCTGGAGTGACCAGGGGGCTGGAAACACCATATATTTT. Its protein product is CAWSDQGAGNTIYF.